At least ten counts were recorded for the clone carrying this T cell receptor (beta chain). What it binds is not known. This sample was taken from a study of HIV-infected children after antiretroviral therapy interruption. Whole-study context: Four children interrupted treatment; four stayed on continuous treatment. Study-wide points: By the end of treatment interruption, naive CD4+ clonality (Gini) increased.

RNA-based 3' RACE libraries used unique molecular identifiers. A single record per CDR3 protein comes from TCRdb applying MiXCR to the 3' RACE reads. Here the sample spans more than 85,000 distinct CDR3 sequences, 6% to 8.5% being singletons. Treatment of the sample: PENTA 11 planned treatment interruption arm or continuous ART arm. Naive CD4+ CD45RA+ CD45RO- T cells were sorted from thawed PBMCs. There are 14 residues in the CDR3. V was clipped by 1 base and J by 1 base, with 7 bases between them. Germline CDR1 and CDR2: SGHVS and FQNEAQ. This chain uses TRBV7-8 with TRBJ1-1; D uncertain. This specimen was CD45RA+ CD4+ T cells from PBMCs, pooled from several time points, taken from a donor given antiretroviral therapy, either interrupted or continuous. Subset reported: naive CD4+ CD45RA+ CD45RO- T cells. This TCR was sampled from a pool of human donors with HIV. CDR3 DNA: TGTGCCAGCAGCTTAGAACAGACGAACACTGAAGCTTTCTTT. It translates to CASSLEQTNTEAFF.